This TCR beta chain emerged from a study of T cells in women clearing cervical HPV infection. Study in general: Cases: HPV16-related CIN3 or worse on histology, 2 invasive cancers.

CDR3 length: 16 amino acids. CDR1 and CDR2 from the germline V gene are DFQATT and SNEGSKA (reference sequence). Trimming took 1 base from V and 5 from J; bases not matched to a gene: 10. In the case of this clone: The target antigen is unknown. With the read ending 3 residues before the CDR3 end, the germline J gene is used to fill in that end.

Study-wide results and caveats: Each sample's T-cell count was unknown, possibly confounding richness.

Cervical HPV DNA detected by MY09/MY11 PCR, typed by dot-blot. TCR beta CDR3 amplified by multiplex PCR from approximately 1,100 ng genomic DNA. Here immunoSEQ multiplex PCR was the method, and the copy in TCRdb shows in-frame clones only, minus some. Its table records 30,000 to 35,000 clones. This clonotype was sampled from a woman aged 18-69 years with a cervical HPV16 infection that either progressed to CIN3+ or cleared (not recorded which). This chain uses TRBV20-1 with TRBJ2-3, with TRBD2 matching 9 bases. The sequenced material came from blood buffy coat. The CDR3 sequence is CSARGGLAGVGDTQYF. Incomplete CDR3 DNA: TGCAGTGCTAGAGGTGGTTTAGCGGGAGTCGGAGATACG.